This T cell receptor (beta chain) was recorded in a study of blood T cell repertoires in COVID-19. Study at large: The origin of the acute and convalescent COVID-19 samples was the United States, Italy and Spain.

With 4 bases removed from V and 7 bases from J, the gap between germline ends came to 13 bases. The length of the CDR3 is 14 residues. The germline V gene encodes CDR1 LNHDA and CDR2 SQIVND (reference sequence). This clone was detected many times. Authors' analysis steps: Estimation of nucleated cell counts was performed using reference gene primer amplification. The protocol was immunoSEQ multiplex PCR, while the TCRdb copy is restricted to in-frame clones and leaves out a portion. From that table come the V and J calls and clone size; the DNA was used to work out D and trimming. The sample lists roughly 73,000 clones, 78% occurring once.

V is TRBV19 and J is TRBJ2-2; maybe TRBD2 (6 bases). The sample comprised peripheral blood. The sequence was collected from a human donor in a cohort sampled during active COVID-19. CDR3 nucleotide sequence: TGTGCCAGTAGTACTTTGGGGACTGGCGGGGAGCTGTTTTTT. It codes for CASSTLGTGGELFF.